The 10 T cell receptor beta chains reported below all come from one sample, sequenced in a study of cytomegalovirus exposure and HLA in healthy donors. Vbeta (60) and Jbeta (13) primers were used in the PCR. Clones were sequenced by immunoSEQ multiplex PCR, and TCRdb holds only the in-frame ones, with some missing. The sample contains under 130,000 clones, roughly 15% of which appear only once. Sequenced input: PBMCs. These receptor sequences come from a female donor in good health and CMV-seronegative.

The chain recombines TRBV30 with TRBJ1-1; D is uncertain. V shed 1 base and J shed 1 base, with 10 bases lying between them. Germline CDR1 is GTSNPN and CDR2 is SVGIG (reference sequence). The CDR3 sequence is 14 residues long. In DNA form, the CDR3 reads TGTGCCTGGAGTGCTGCGGCAGAGAACACTGAAGCTTTCTTT. It encodes CAWSAAAENTEAFF.

This clone came up once. V is TRBV7-6 and J is TRBJ2-3, with 12 bases fitting TRBD2. Losses at the gene ends were 0 bases for V and 11 bases for J; bases not matched to a gene: 6. Germline V gives CDR1 SGHVS, CDR2 FNYEAQ. The CDR3 extends over 15 amino acids. CDR3 protein: CASSLAVLAGGGQYF. CDR3 DNA sequence: TGTGCCAGCAGCTTAGCGGTACTAGCGGGGGGCGGGCAGTATTTT.

The rearrangement joins TRBV18 to TRBJ2-1; TRBD2 agrees at 12 bases. J gave up 10 bases and V 1 base, and 2 bases lay outside the gene matches. The CDR3 is 14 amino acids. The V gene's germline CDR1 is KGHSH and CDR2 LQKENI. The CDR3 here is CASSPRTSGEEQFF. The CDR3 DNA reads as TGTGCCAGCTCACCACGGACTAGCGGGGAAGAGCAGTTCTTC.

This clone was found a few times. V usage is TRBV15 and J usage is TRBJ1-5; the D is unclear. Looked up from germline, CDR1 is LNHNV and CDR2 is YYDKDF (reference sequence). The CDR3 has 17 residues. V dropped 0 bases and J dropped 0 bases, with 12 bases sitting between them. CDR3 sequence: CATSRDRVDNSNQPQHF. CDR3 DNA: TGTGCCACCAGCAGAGATCGTGTAGACAATAGCAATCAGCCCCAGCATTTT.

The table lists this clone with a few counts. The chain carries TRBV27 and TRBJ2-1; D is perhaps TRBD2 (5 bases). The germline CDR1 and CDR2 sequences are MNHEY and SMNVEV (reference sequence). V was shortened by 5 bases and J by 7 bases, with 21 bases between the two germline ends. This CDR3 is 16 amino acids long. CDR3 in amino acids: CASSRPRSGLGNEQFF. The DNA of the CDR3 is TGTGCCAGCAGTCGCCCCCGGTCGGGGTTGGGGAATGAGCAGTTCTTC.

The chain recombines TRBV4-3 with TRBJ1-2; 8 nucleotides line up with TRBD1. Trimming took 0 bases from V and 5 from J; bases not matched to a gene: 5. CDR1 and CDR2 (germline): LGHNA, YSLEER. The CDR3 sequence is 15 residues long. Written as DNA, the CDR3 is TGCGCCAGCAGCCAAGAGGGACAGGAAAGGTATGGCTACACCTTC. It is translated as CASSQEGQERYGYTF.

This clone was seen more than once but under ten times. This rearrangement joins TRBV21-1 to TRBJ1-4; the D call of TRBD1 is as the table states it, not checked on the DNA. TRBV21-1 is flagged as a pseudogene. The CDR3 has 15 amino acids. The CDR3 nucleotides read TGTGCCAGCAGGCTCGGACAGCCAACTAATGAAAAACTGTTTTTT. This encodes CASRLGQPTNEKLFF.

This clone showed up just a few times. The chain links TRBV7-9 to TRBJ2-7; a weak D match, TRBD2 (6 bases). The ends were cut back, 5 bases at V and 0 bases at J, with 14 bases in the middle. Germline values: CDR1 SEHNR, CDR2 FQNEAQ (reference sequence). This CDR3 is 15 amino acids long. CDR3 residues: CASSAPRRGSYEQYF. CDR3 bases: TGTGCCAGCAGCGCCCCTAGGCGGGGCTCCTACGAGCAGTACTTC. Drawing the rest from reference TRBV7-9 and TRBJ2-7, the complete variable domain is DTGVSQNPRHKITKRGQNVTFRCDPISEHNRLYWYRQTLGQGPEFLTYFQNEAQLEKSRLLSDRFSAERPKGSFSTLEIQRTEQGDSAMYLCASSAPRRGSYEQYFGPGTRLTVT.

The chain couples TRBV2 to TRBJ2-2; 7 bases are shared with TRBD1. The V gene end was trimmed by 6 bases and the J gene end by 6 bases; junction bases not matched to a gene: 4. The CDR3 consists of 13 residues. CDR1 SNHLY and CDR2 FYNNEI come from the germline V gene. This CDR3 is CASRRQGPGELFF. CDR3 in DNA: TGTGCCAGCAGGCGACAGGGCCCCGGGGAGCTGTTTTTT. The whole variable domain, filled in from reference TRBV2 and TRBJ2-2, reads EPEVTQTPSHQVTQMGQEVILRCVPISNHLYFYWYRQILGQKVEFLVSFYNNEISEKSEIFDDQFSVERPDGSNFTLKIRSTKLEDSAMYFCASRRQGPGELFFGEGSRLTVL.

The chain carries TRBV4-3 and TRBJ2-7; TRBD2 matches at 12 bases. The CDR3 loop spans 16 amino acids. The V gene's germline CDR1 is LGHNA and CDR2 YSLEER. The V and J ends lost 3 bases and 5 bases, in that order; junction bases with no gene match: 8. The CDR3 spells CASSQFGLAGPDEQYF. The CDR3 region has the DNA TGCGCCAGCAGCCAGTTTGGACTAGCGGGACCAGACGAGCAGTACTTC.